What follows are 7 T cell receptor beta chains derived from one specimen sequenced in a study of spatial heterogeneity in lung cancer. Time point in this sample: sample taken at primary tumor resection. From tumor, nontumor lung or frozen PBMC, whole RNA was taken unsorted for sequencing. One entry per CDR3 protein results from TCRdb running MiXCR on the 5' RACE reads. In the table there are 9,500 to 11,000 distinct CDR3 sequences, 6.3% of which are singletons. The material was PBMCs, obtained at surgery. The origin of the receptors is a male donor with early-stage non-small cell lung cancer.

This clonotype was found many times. The library was prepared for alpha chains; this beta chain is a stray read, so its frequency means little. This chain links TRBV3-1 with TRBJ2-7; 10 nucleotides line up with TRBD2. V trimming: 2 bases; J trimming: 3 bases; junction bases outside the gene matches: 7. The CDR3 extends over 16 amino acids. The germline V gene encodes CDR1 LGHDT and CDR2 YNNKEL (reference sequence). The chain's CDR3 is CASSQTILAGVYEQYF. Written as DNA, the CDR3 is TGTGCCAGCAGCCAAACAATCCTAGCGGGAGTCTACGAGCAGTACTTC.

This clonotype was seen many times. This beta chain slipped into a library made for alpha chains as a stray read, so its size is not meaningful. The chain has TRBV25-1 and TRBJ2-1; perhaps TRBD1 as D (6 bases). This CDR3 is 14 amino acids long. Germline V gene data show CDR1 as MGHDK and CDR2 as SYGVNS. V was trimmed by 8 bases and J by 5 bases, leaving 16 bases between them. CDR3 sequence (DNA): TGTGCCAGCCGCTCCCGGGACAACCACAATGAGCAGTTCTTC. This sequence encodes CASRSRDNHNEQFF.

This clonotype showed up many times. For a library built for alpha chains, this beta chain is a stray read; little rests on its size. The chain has TRBV7-2 and TRBJ2-3, with 10 bases aligning to TRBD2. This CDR3 region has 15 residues. Germline V gene sequence: CDR1 SGHTA, CDR2 FQGNSA. V gave up 8 bases and J gave up 5 bases; unmatched junction bases: 10. CDR3 amino acids: CASGASGGAGDTQYF. The CDR3 region has the DNA TGTGCCAGCGGGGCTAGCGGGGGTGCCGGAGATACGCAGTATTTT.

This clonotype was found many times. This beta chain appears as a stray read in a library generated for alpha chains; its size is not informative. V gene TRBV12-3 or TRBV12-4 combines with J gene TRBJ2-1, with D possibly matching TRBD1 (6 bases). The CDR3 loop spans 14 amino acids. V was clipped by 5 bases and J by 2 bases, with 10 bases between them. This CDR3 reads CASSPDRPYNEQFF. In nucleotides, the CDR3 is TGTGCCAGCAGTCCCGACAGGCCCTACAATGAGCAGTTCTTC.

This clonotype was counted at least ten times. Within a library made for alpha chains, this beta chain is off target, and its count is uninformative. The chain has TRBV20-1 and TRBJ1-6; D ambiguous. Per germline, CDR1 DFQATT and CDR2 SNEGSKA (reference sequence). The CDR3 totals 17 residues. V was cut by 3 bases and J by 14 bases, with 29 bases left in between. CDR3 DNA sequence: TGCAGTGCTAGCTCTTTCGACGATGCCCAACCGCCCGTCACCCTCCACTTT. Amino acid sequence: CSASSFDDAQPPVTLHF.

This clonotype was detected many times. Little can be read into the size of this beta chain, an off-target read in a library designed for alpha chains. CDR3 bases: TGTGCCAGCAGCACGCAGGGACCTTATAATTCACCCCTCCACTTT. The encoded protein is CASSTQGPYNSPLHF. The gene calls are TRBV5-6 and TRBJ1-6; maybe TRBD1 (5 bases). Germline loops: CDR1 SGHDT, CDR2 YYEEEE. The germline V and J ends were trimmed by 4 bases and 4 bases, with 12 bases remaining between them. The CDR3 is 15 amino acids.

Points on this clonotype: The junction differs from germline at one of its ends, possibly a read error. This beta chain is an off-target read within a library intended for alpha chains, so its frequency means little. The chain links TRBV18 to TRBJ2-2; 7 bases line up with TRBD2. This CDR3 spans 16 amino acids. CDR1 and CDR2 (germline): KGHSH, LQKENI. The DNA for the CDR3 is TGTGCCAGCTCACCAATTCAGCGGGGCGGGGCCGGAGAGCTGTTTTTT. Its translation: CASSPIQRGGAGELFF.